These 20 T cell receptor beta chains came from one sample sequenced in a study of OX40 agonist ivuxolimab in advanced cancers. This table comes from immunoSEQ multiplex PCR, and its TCRdb copy is limited to in-frame clones, with some not included. The table has 30,000 or so clones, over 60% seen once. Sample: CD4+ or CD8+ T cells sorted from blood, taken in a trial of the OX40 agonist ivuxolimab. All receptors come from an adult with an advanced solid tumor such as melanoma, head and neck, liver or kidney cancer.

The chain is built from TRBV19 and TRBJ1-6; 7 bases line up with TRBD1. There are 16 residues in the CDR3. CDR1 LNHDA and CDR2 SQIVND come from the germline V gene (reference sequence). The V segment lost 6 bases and the J segment 6 bases; nucleotides outside the gene matches: 11. CDR3 loop: CASRPTKDRSNSPLHF. DNA of the CDR3: TGTGCCAGTAGACCCACGAAGGACAGGAGTAATTCACCCCTCCACTTT.

J is TRBJ1-2 and V is TRBV29-1; D ambiguous. Trimming removed 6 bases from V and 2 bases from J, with 7 bases in between. The CDR3 runs 11 residues. The germline V gene has CDR1 SQVTM and CDR2 ANQGSEA. CDR3 loop: CSVRMNYGYTF. In DNA form, the CDR3 reads TGCAGCGTCAGGATGAACTATGGCTACACCTTC.

V is TRBV30 and J is TRBJ1-6; the D gene is possibly TRBD1 (5 bases). Germline loops: CDR1 GTSNPN, CDR2 SVGIG (reference sequence). The V and J ends lost 2 bases and 7 bases respectively, with 15 bases between them. The CDR3 contains 15 residues. The DNA for the CDR3 is TGTGCCTGGAGTCCACGGGGGGGGTGGAATTCACCCCTCCACTTT. Its protein product is CAWSPRGGWNSPLHF.

The rearrangement uses TRBV5-1 and TRBJ1-3; no firm D call. The CDR3 extends over 14 amino acids. V dropped 4 bases and J dropped 0 bases, with 8 bases sitting between them. CDR1 is SGHRS and CDR2 is YFSETQ in the germline V gene. The CDR3: CASSAGNSGNTIYF. CDR3 bases: TGCGCCAGCAGCGCAGGTAACTCTGGAAACACCATATATTTT.

V gene TRBV6-5 combines with J gene TRBJ2-3; TRBD2 matches at 11 bases. CDR3 length equals 14 residues. Looked up from germline, CDR1 is MNHEY and CDR2 is SVGAGI. Unmatched junction bases numbered 9, after V lost 6 bases and J lost 10 bases. The chain's CDR3 is CASRDFSGGAPQYF. The DNA for the CDR3 is TGTGCCAGCAGGGACTTTAGCGGGGGGGCCCCGCAGTATTTT.

This CDR3 reads CASGTGSGNTIYF. The DNA for the CDR3 is TGTGCCAGCGGGACAGGGTCTGGAAACACCATATATTTT. This sequence joins TRBV6-1 and TRBJ1-3, with 9 bases that match TRBD1. Germline CDR1 MNHNS, CDR2 SASEGT. After removal of 8 bases from V and 1 base from J, the junction contained 0 bases not matched to a gene. The CDR3 is 13 amino acids.

Written as DNA, the CDR3 is TGCAGCGCCGGCGGGGGGCCGGCCACTGAAGCTTTCTTT. It encodes CSAGGGPATEAFF. The chain combines TRBV29-1 with TRBJ1-1; D perhaps matches TRBD1 (6 bases). CDR3 length: 13 amino acids. The germline CDR1 and CDR2 sequences are SQVTM and ANQGSEA. Deletions cut 7 bases from V and 4 bases from J, with 16 bases between. Based on the CDR3 plus reference TRBV29-1 and TRBJ1-1, the full variable domain is SAVISQKPSRDICQRGTSLTIQCQVDSQVTMMFWYRQQPGQSLTLIATANQGSEATYESGFVIDKFPISRPNLTFSTLTVSNMSPEDSSIYLCSAGGGPATEAFFGQGTRLTVV.

J is TRBJ2-7 and V is TRBV30, with D possibly being TRBD1 (5 bases). Trimming removed 7 bases from V and 2 bases from J, with 12 bases in between. The CDR3 runs 12 residues. Germline CDR1 GTSNPN, CDR2 SVGIG (reference sequence). Written as DNA, the CDR3 is TGTGCCTCCAAGTGGGGCGCCTACGAGCAGTACTTC. This gives the protein CASKWGAYEQYF.

This chain joins TRBV5-1 and TRBJ2-7; D is ambiguous. The V gene lost 0 bases and the J gene lost 5 bases, with 6 bases spanning the gap. This CDR3 has 12 amino acids. Germline-derived CDR1 and CDR2 are SGHRS and YFSETQ. The CDR3 coding sequence is TGCGCCAGCAGCTTGGCTGGGAACGAGCAGTACTTC. Residues: CASSLAGNEQYF.

This rearrangement joins TRBV11-2 to TRBJ1-2; D is uncertain. Trimming pared 4 bases from V and 8 bases from J, leaving 20 bases between. The CDR3 covers 15 residues. Germline V gives CDR1 SGHAT, CDR2 FQNNGV. The CDR3 reads CASSYLGQPSDGYTF. CDR3 DNA: TGTGCCAGCAGCTATCTGGGTCAGCCTTCGGACGGCTACACCTTC.

This chain uses TRBV30 with TRBJ1-3; D is possibly TRBD1 (6 bases). The V end lost 3 bases, the J end lost 4 bases, and 19 bases lay between the germline ends. The CDR3 has 16 residues. Germline lookup yields CDR1 GTSNPN and CDR2 SVGIG (reference sequence). The CDR3 is CAWSRTPGTPGNTIYF. The CDR3, as DNA: TGTGCCTGGAGCCGAACCCCCGGGACACCAGGAAACACCATATATTTT.

This chain connects TRBV10-2 to TRBJ2-7; D not resolved. The CDR3 sequence is 11 residues long. Between the trimmed V and J ends, which lost 2 bases and 12 bases, there was a span of 11 bases. CDR1 and CDR2 (germline): WSHSY, SAAADI. Here the CDR3 DNA reads TGCGCCAGCAGTGAGAAAGGGCGGTGGTACTTC. The encoded protein is CASSEKGRWYF.

This clone was recorded only once. This sequence joins TRBV30 and TRBJ1-5; 10 bases map to TRBD1. Losses at the gene ends were 3 bases for V and 4 bases for J; bases not matched to a gene: 3. Germline CDR1 is GTSNPN and CDR2 is SVGIG (reference sequence). This CDR3 region has 14 residues. CDR3 in amino acids: CAWRGQGLNQPQHF. The CDR3 bases are TGTGCCTGGAGGGGACAGGGGCTTAATCAGCCCCAGCATTTT. Filled out from reference TRBV30 and TRBJ1-5, the complete variable domain reads SQTIHQWPATLVQPVGSPLSLECTVEGTSNPNLYWYRQAAGRGLQLLFYSVGIGQISSEVPQNLSASRPQDRQFILSSKKLLLSDSGFYLCAWRGQGLNQPQHFGDGTRLSIL.

This chain uses TRBV5-4 with TRBJ2-7, with TRBD2 as a possible D gene (5 bases). Trimming took off 8 bases at V and 6 bases at J, with 21 bases between the two ends. Germline CDR1 reads SGHNT; CDR2 reads YYREEE (reference sequence). The CDR3 is 14 residues long. CDR3 loop: CASSRMGFGVEQYF. In nucleotides, the CDR3 is TGTGCCAGTTCCCGGATGGGTTTCGGGGTCGAGCAGTACTTC.

V usage is TRBV6-5 and J usage is TRBJ1-4, with 9 positions matching TRBD1. V lost 0 bases and J lost 8; bases outside the gene matches: 4. The CDR3 loop spans 15 amino acids. Germline CDR1 and CDR2: MNHEY and SVGAGI. The CDR3 DNA follows: TGTGCCAGCAGTTACTCGGGGACAGGGAACGAAAAACTGTTTTTT. The encoded protein is CASSYSGTGNEKLFF.

The chain carries TRBV5-1 and TRBJ2-2; 11 nucleotides agree with TRBD2. Per germline, CDR1 SGHRS and CDR2 YFSETQ. CDR3 size: 17 residues. The trim removed 0 bases at V and 7 bases at J, leaving 8 bases unmatched. The DNA of the CDR3 is TGCGCCAGCAGCTTGGACGCTAGCGGGGGGAGAGGCGGGGAGCTGTTTTTT. Its translation: CASSLDASGGRGGELFF.

The chain joins TRBV25-1 to TRBJ2-3, with TRBD1 matching 11 bases. The CDR3 spans 14 residues. Germline CDR1 and CDR2: MGHDK and SYGVNS. The ends lost 6 bases at V and 2 bases at J; junction bases unmatched: 1. This CDR3 is CASRGQGATDTQYF. The DNA for the CDR3 is TGTGCCAGCAGAGGACAGGGGGCCACAGATACGCAGTATTTT.

The CDR3, as DNA: TGCGCCAGCAGCTTGGAAGCGAGGGGAGGTACTGAAGCTTTCTTT. It codes for CASSLEARGGTEAFF. The chain couples TRBV5-1 to TRBJ1-1; tentatively, D is TRBD1 (5 bases). The V and J ends lost 0 bases and 5 bases respectively, with 14 bases between them. Germline lookup yields CDR1 SGHRS and CDR2 YFSETQ. This CDR3 region has 15 residues.

The chain links TRBV6-5 to TRBJ2-7; possible D gene TRBD1, 6 bases. Germline V gene lookup returns CDR1 MNHEY and CDR2 SVGAGI. There are 11 residues in the CDR3. The V end lost 6 bases, the J end lost 11 bases, and 14 bases lay between the germline ends. The chain's CDR3 is CASSQGSVEYF. Written as DNA, the CDR3 is TGTGCCAGCAGCCAGGGGTCAGTGGAGTACTTC.

The rearrangement uses TRBV19 and TRBJ1-4; the D is unclear. The CDR3 length is 14 residues. Germline-derived CDR1 and CDR2 are LNHDA and SQIVND (reference sequence). V gave up 11 bases and J gave up 0 bases, with 13 bases separating them. CDR3 in DNA: TGTGCCGCGGTACCCGGGACAACTAATGAAAAACTGTTTTTT. Protein: CAAVPGTTNEKLFF.